The clone carrying this TCR beta chain was detected only once. What it binds is unknown. These data come from a study of T cells in Graves' hyperthyroidism and ophthalmopathy. On the study more broadly: It was at initial diagnosis, before any treatment, that peripheral blood was collected.

Findings and caveats of the study: Also found in blood were most expanded thyroid clonotypes above 0.001.

Disease lasting under 3 months, a NOSPECS grade of at least 4, and a Clinical Activity Score of at least 3 were features of the ophthalmopathy patients. The PBMCs were sourced from fresh peripheral blood (around 9.3 ml). The CDR3 has 17 amino acids. With V trimmed by 2 bases and J by 2 bases, 8 bases remained unmatched. CDR1 is SGHDT, CDR2 YYEEEE, per germline. Amplification of TCR beta CDR3 regions was performed using RNA transcripts as template. HTBI primers were employed in a first-round RT-PCR of the TCR CDR3. TCRdb itself ran the multiplex PCR reads through MiXCR, one entry per CDR3 protein. The profile shows more than 50,000 distinct CDR3 sequences, roughly 50% of them singletons.

This receptor was taken from a woman aged 25 to 45 with Graves' ophthalmopathy. Sequencing was carried out using blood. The V call is TRBV5-6, the J call TRBJ1-1, with 11 bases aligning to TRBD1. The CDR3 loop is CASSLPGQGGINTEAFF. The CDR3 DNA reads TGTGCCAGCAGCTTACCGGGACAGGGGGGGATAAACACTGAAGCTTTCTTT.